Listed below are T cell receptor beta chains from one sample, sequenced in a study of early T cells in non-severe SARS-CoV-2 infection. TCRdb used MiXCR to reprocess the 5' RACE reads, holding one entry per CDR3 protein. The sample shows approximately 97,000 distinct CDR3 sequences, less than 15% of them seen only once. The material sequenced was whole blood. These receptors were collected from an adult who was a healthcare worker with PCR-confirmed SARS-CoV-2 infection or an uninfected control (not recorded which). CDR3s include the opening cysteine and the closing phenylalanine or tryptophan. The D gene is left open where the match is weak. The size field is filled for only some rows; it gives once, few, many or a size class.

d_call,v_call,clone_size,cdr3_length,j_call,cdr3_nt,cdr3_aa
TRBD2,TRBV9,.,15,TRBJ2-7,TGTGCCAGCAGCGTAGAACCCGGGAGGGCCTACGAGCAGTACTTC,CASSVEPGRAYEQYF
.,TRBV5-4,.,15,TRBJ2-1,TGTGCCAGCAGCTTGGATAATAGCGTTGGCCATGAGCAGTTCTTC,CASSLDNSVGHEQFF
TRBD2,TRBV10-1,.,16,TRBJ2-1,TGCGCCAGCAGTGAGTCCAGCGGGAGGTTCGACAATGAGCAGTTCTTC,CASSESSGRFDNEQFF
.,TRBV5-4,few,13,TRBJ1-2,TGTGCCAGCAGCTATGGGGAGACCTATGCCTACACCTTC,CASSYGETYAYTF
.,TRBV28,.,12,TRBJ2-1,TGTGCCAGCGCGTACAGGGACAATGAGCAGTTCTTC,CASAYRDNEQFF
.,TRBV18,many,14,TRBJ2-1,TGTGCCAGCACCACGGGCAGTCCCCGAAATGAGCAGTTCTTC,CASTTGSPRNEQFF
.,TRBV5-1,few,12,TRBJ2-2,TGCGCCAGCAGCTTTGAAACCGGGGAGCTGTTTTTT,CASSFETGELFF
.,TRBV7-9,many,12,TRBJ2-7,TGTGCCAGCAGCTCAGCTCGTTACGAGCAGTACTTC,CASSSARYEQYF
.,TRBV12-3/TRBV12-4,few,12,TRBJ2-7,TGTGCCAGCAGTTTCGAGTTCTACGAGCAGTACTTC,CASSFEFYEQYF
TRBD2,TRBV11-2,.,20,TRBJ2-7,TGTGCCAGCAGCTTAACCGTCCGGACTAGCGGGAGCCGAAGCTCCTACGAGCAGTACTTC,CASSLTVRTSGSRSSYEQYF
TRBD2,TRBV18,.,16,TRBJ2-1,TGTGCCAGCTCACCCCTCCGCGGGAGCTCCTACAATGAGCAGTTCTTC,CASSPLRGSSYNEQFF
.,TRBV20-1,many,15,TRBJ2-2,TGCAGTGCTAACCGTCCAAACGAGGGTACCGGGGAGCTGTTTTTT,CSANRPNEGTGELFF
.,TRBV29-1,.,15,TRBJ1-2,TGCAGCGTCCGTCCGGGACCGACTTCTAACTATGGCTACACCTTC,CSVRPGPTSNYGYTF
.,TRBV5-6,.,13,TRBJ1-2,TGTGCCAGCAGCTTGGCGGCTTTCGTAGGCTACACCTTC,CASSLAAFVGYTF